This TCR beta chain was documented in a study of OX40 agonist ivuxolimab in advanced cancers. Looking at the study overall: Prior anti-PD-1, anti-PD-L1 or anti-CTLA-4 therapy was allowed; approximately 41% had some. Partial responses were recorded for three patients, including one with hepatocellular carcinoma and two with cutaneous melanoma.

Per germline, CDR1 SEHNR and CDR2 FQNEAQ (reference sequence). Trimming removed 3 bases at V and 3 bases at J, with 11 bases between. This CDR3 has 14 amino acids. Assay: immunoSEQ multiplex PCR; the TCRdb copy retains only in-frame clones and omits some. The sample carries roughly 69,000 clones, about nine tenths recorded once. The sample in question was CD4+ or CD8+ T cells sorted from blood, obtained in a trial of the OX40 agonist ivuxolimab. The receptor was isolated from an adult with an advanced solid tumor such as melanoma, head and neck, liver or kidney cancer. The gene calls are TRBV7-9 and TRBJ1-2; D gene unclear. The CDR3 here is CASSFEGSYYGYTF. Written as DNA, the CDR3 is TGTGCCAGCAGCTTCGAGGGATCATACTATGGCTACACCTTC.